Described below is a single TCR beta chain sequence and its context. As yet, its antigen is unknown. With a J-beta primer mix and a sample-barcoded 5' primer, a second PCR ran about 7 to 11 cycles. MiXCR, run by TCRdb on the 5' RACE reads, gives a single entry per CDR3 protein. Among about 730,000 distinct CDR3 sequences listed, more than 40% were seen once. V lost 2 bases and J lost 11; bases outside the gene matches: 17. Germline V gene data show CDR1 as SGDLS and CDR2 as YYNGEE. The CDR3 is made up of 17 amino acids. These data originate in a study of blood T cells in healthy people across ages. Study-level background: Template switching retrieved approximately one barcoded beta molecule for each two T cells.

Whole-study findings and limits: Donor CMV status, an unknown factor, possibly confounded changes in expanded clonotypes. A strong correlation was found between TCR beta diversity and the percentage of naive T cells.

The V call is TRBV9, the J call TRBJ2-5, with 11 bases matching TRBD2. The sample taken for sequencing was blood. The sequence came from a woman aged 55-69 years in good health. CDR3 DNA: TGTGCCAGCAGCGTCGGTTTAGCGGGGGGGCCGTCAAGTGAGCAGTACTTC. It translates to CASSVGLAGGPSSEQYF.